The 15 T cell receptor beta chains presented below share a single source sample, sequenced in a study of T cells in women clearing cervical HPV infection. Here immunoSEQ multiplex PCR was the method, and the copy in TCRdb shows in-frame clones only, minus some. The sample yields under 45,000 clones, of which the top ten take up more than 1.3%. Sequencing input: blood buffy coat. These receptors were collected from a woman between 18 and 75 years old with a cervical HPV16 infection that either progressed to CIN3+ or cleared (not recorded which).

CDR3 sequence reads: CSARGLRRGGNEQFF. The DNA read from the CDR3 is TGCAGTGCTAGAGGGCTACGGCGGGGGGGCAATGAG. This chain joins TRBV20-1 and TRBJ2-1; 9 nucleotides agree with TRBD2. The read gets to within 3 residues of the CDR3 end, and the germline J gene fills in the rest. This CDR3 is built from 15 residues. Per the germline V gene, CDR1 is DFQATT and CDR2 is SNEGSKA (reference sequence). Trimming removed 1 base from V and 6 bases from J; junction bases left unmatched: 7.

Incomplete CDR3 DNA: TGTGCCAGCAGTTACGGGGGGGGCCCTGGCCGCTCCTACGAG. Protein product: CASSYGGGPGRSYE. The full-length CDR3 reads as CASSYGGGPGRSYEQYF. The chain joins TRBV6-2 or TRBV6-3 to TRBJ2-7; D is perhaps TRBD2 (7 bases). The CDR3 end falls 3 residues outside the read, so it is completed with the germline J gene. This CDR3 comprises 17 residues. Trimming stripped 2 bases from V and 0 bases from J, with 17 bases between. Germline CDR1 reads MNHEY; CDR2 reads SVGEGT.

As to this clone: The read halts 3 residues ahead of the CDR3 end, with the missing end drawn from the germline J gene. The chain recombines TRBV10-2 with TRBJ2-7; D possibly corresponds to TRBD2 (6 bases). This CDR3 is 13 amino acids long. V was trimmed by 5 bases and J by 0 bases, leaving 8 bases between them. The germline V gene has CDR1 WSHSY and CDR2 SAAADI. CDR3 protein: CASSWDSSYEQYF. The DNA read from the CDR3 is TGCGCCAGCAGTTGGGACTCCTCCTACGAG.

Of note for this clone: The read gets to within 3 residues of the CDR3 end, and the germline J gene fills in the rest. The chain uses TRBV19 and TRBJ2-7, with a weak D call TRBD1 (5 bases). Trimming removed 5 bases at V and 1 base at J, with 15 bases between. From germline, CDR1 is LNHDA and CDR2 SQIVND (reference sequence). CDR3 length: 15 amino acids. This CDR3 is CASSPLGASSYEQYF. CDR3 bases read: TGTGCCAGTAGTCCCCTAGGGGCCTCATCCTACGAG.

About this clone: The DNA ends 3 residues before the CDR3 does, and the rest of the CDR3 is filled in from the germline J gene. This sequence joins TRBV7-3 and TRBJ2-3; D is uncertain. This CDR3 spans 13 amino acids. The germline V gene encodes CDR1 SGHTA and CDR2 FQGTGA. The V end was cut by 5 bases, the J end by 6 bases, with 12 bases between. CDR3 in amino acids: CASSPTRVDTQYF. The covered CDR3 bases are TGTGCCAGCAGCCCCACCCGGGTGGATACG.

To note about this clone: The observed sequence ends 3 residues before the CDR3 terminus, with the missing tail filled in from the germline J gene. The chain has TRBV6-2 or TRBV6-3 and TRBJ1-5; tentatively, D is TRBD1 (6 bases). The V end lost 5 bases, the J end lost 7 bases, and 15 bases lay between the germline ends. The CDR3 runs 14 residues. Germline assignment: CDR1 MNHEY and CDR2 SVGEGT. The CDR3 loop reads CASSPQGKEQPQHF. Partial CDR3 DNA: TGTGCCAGCAGTCCTCAGGGGAAGGAGCAGCCC.

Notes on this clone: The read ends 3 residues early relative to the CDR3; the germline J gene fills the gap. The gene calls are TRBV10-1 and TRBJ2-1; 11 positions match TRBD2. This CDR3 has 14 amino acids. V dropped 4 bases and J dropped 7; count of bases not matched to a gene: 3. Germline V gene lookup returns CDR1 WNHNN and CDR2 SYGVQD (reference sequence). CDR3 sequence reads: CASSGSGRVNEQFF. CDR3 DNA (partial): TGCGCCAGCAGTGGTAGCGGGAGGGTAAATGAG.

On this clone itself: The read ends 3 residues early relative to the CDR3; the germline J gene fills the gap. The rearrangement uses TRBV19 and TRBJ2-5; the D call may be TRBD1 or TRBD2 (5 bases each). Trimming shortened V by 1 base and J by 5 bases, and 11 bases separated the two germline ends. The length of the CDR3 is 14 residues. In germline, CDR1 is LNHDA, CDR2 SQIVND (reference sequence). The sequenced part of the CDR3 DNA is TGTGCCAGTAGTATAGGAGGGGCCGGGGAGACC. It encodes CASSIGGAGET. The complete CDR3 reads CASSIGGAGETQYF.

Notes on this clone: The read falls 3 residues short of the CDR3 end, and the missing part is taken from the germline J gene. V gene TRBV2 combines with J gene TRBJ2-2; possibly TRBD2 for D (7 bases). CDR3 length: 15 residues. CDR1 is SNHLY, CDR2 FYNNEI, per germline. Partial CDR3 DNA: TGTGCCAGCAGTGAGAGGGGGGGGGAGAACGAAAAG. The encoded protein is CASSERGGENEK. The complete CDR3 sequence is CASSERGGENEKLFF.

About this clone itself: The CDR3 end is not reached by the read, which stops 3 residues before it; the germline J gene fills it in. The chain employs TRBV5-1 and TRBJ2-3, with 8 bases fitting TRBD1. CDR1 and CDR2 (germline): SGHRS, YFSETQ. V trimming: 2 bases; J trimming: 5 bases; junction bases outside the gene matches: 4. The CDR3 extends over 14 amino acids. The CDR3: CASSLGQGEDTQYF. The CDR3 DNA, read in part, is TGCGCCAGCAGCTTAGGACAGGGAGAAGATACG.

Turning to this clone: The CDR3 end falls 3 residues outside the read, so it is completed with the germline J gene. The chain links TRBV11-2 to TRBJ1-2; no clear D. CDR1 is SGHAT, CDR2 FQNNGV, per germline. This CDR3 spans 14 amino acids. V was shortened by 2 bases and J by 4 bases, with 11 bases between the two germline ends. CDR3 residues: CASSLSRNSYGYTF. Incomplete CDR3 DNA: TGTGCCAGCAGCTTATCCAGGAACAGCTATGGC.

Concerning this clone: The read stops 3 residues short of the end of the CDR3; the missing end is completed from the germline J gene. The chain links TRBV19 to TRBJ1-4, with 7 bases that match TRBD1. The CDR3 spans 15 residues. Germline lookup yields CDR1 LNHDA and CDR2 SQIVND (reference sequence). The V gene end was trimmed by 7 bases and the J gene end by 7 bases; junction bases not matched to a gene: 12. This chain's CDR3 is CASNGQGTEVEKLFF. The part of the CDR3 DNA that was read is TGTGCCAGTAATGGTCAAGGGACAGAAGTTGAAAAA.

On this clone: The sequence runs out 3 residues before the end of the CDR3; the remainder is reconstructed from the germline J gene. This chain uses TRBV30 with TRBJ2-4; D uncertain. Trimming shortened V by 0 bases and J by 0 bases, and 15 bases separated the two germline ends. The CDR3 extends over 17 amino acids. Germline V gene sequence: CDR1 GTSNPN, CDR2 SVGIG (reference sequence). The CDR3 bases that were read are TGTGCCTGGAGTGTCCCCTCCTTATCTCCAGCCAAAAACATT. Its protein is CAWSVPSLSPAKNI. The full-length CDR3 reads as CAWSVPSLSPAKNIQYF.

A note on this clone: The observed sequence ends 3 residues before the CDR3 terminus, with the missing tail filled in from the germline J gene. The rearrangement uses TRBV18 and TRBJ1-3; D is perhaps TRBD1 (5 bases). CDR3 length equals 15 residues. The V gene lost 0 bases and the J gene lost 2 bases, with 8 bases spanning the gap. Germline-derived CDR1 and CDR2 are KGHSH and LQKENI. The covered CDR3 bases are TGTGCCAGCTCACCACCGTCCAGGGCTGGAAACACC. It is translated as CASSPPSRAGNT. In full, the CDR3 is CASSPPSRAGNTIYF.

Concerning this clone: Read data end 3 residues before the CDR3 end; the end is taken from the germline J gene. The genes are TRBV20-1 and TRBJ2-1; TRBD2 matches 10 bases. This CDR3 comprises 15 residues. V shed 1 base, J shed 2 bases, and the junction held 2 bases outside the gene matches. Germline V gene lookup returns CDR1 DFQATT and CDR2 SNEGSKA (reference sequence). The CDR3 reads CSARAGTSAYNEQFF. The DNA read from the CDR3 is TGCAGTGCTAGAGCAGGGACTAGCGCCTACAATGAG.